Given below is one T cell receptor (beta chain) in context. Antigen unknown. 5'RACE template switching added a universal primer site and UMIs to TCR cDNA. TCRdb reprocessed the 5' RACE reads with MiXCR, giving one entry per CDR3 protein. The sample lists roughly 190,000 distinct CDR3 sequences; approximately 11% were seen once. This entry comes from a study of T cells after yellow fever vaccination. Study-level points and caveats: There was a small share of clonotypes that showed up in both the CD4 and CD8 compartments.

The CDR3 runs to 14 residues. Germline trimming cut 3 bases from V and 4 bases from J; bases unmatched to any gene: 6. The germline gives CDR1 DFQATT, CDR2 SNEGSKA (reference sequence). The chain is built from TRBV20-1 and TRBJ2-4, with TRBD1 matching over 7 bases. The TCR originated in a man aged 18 to 30 who received the YFV17D yellow fever vaccine. The material sequenced was CD8+ T cells sorted from PBMCs, taken 15 days after the yellow fever booster vaccination. The CDR3, as DNA: TGCAGTGCTAGGGGGGTACAGGGGAAAAACATTCAGTACTTC. Residues: CSARGVQGKNIQYF.